The rows below give T cell receptor beta chains drawn from one sample of a study of cytomegalovirus exposure and HLA in healthy donors. TCRdb keeps only in-frame clones here, not all; method: immunoSEQ multiplex PCR. Seen here are roughly 100,000 clones, approximately 80% observed once, and the top ten hold 7.7%. Specimen: PBMCs. These receptors were obtained from a female donor in good health and CMV-seronegative. The CDR3 runs from the conserved cysteine through the conserved F or W. The D gene is left open where the match is weak. Size tells how often a clone was seen (once, few, many) or the class of an expanded clone, and some rows leave it out.

clone_size j_call d_call cdr3_length v_call cdr3_aa cdr3_nt
once TRBJ2-5 NA 14 TRBV14 CASSQDVSGKTQYF TGTGCCAGCAGCCAAGATGTGTCAGGGAAGACCCAGTACTTC
once TRBJ1-5 NA 15 TRBV9 CASSAGFGSNQPQHF TGTGCCAGCAGCGCGGGTTTCGGGAGCAATCAGCCCCAGCATTTT
NA TRBJ2-3 NA 15 TRBV6-1 CASRSAGLGTDTQYF TGTGCCAGCCGCTCGGCAGGGTTAGGGACAGATACGCAGTATTTT
NA TRBJ1-1 NA 14 TRBV30 CAWTPGRAGTEAFF TGTGCCTGGACCCCAGGGCGCGCAGGGACTGAAGCTTTCTTT
NA TRBJ2-7 TRBD2 13 TRBV6-4 CASSVFLGGEQYF TGTGCCAGCAGTGTTTTCTTGGGGGGGGAGCAGTACTTC
NA TRBJ1-4 TRBD1 15 TRBV2 CASRGQGGILEKLFF TGTGCCAGCAGGGGACAGGGAGGTATTCTTGAAAAACTGTTTTTT
NA TRBJ1-3 TRBD1 13 TRBV9 CASSEGQGDTIYF TGTGCCAGCAGCGAGGGACAGGGTGACACCATATATTTT
NA TRBJ2-5 TRBD2 16 TRBV5-4 CASSLKRETSSETQYF TGTGCCAGCAGCCTAAAGCGGGAGACCTCCTCAGAGACCCAGTACTTC
NA TRBJ2-3 TRBD2 15 TRBV10-3 CATGTSGSLSDTQYF TGTGCCACGGGGACTAGCGGGAGTTTATCAGATACGCAGTATTTT
few TRBJ2-3 TRBD1 16 TRBV7-6 CASLQTGTGSPDTQYF TGTGCCAGCCTTCAAACCGGGACAGGAAGTCCAGATACGCAGTATTTT